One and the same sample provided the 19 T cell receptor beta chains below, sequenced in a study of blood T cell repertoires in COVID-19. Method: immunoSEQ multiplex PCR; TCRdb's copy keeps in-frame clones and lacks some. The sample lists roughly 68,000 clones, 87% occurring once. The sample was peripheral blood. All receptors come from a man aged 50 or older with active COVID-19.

The DNA for the CDR3 is TGCGCCAGCAGCCTACTACTTACGACCCGGGACAGGGGGACGCAGTATTTT. Translated: CASSLLLTTRDRGTQYF. The V gene is TRBV4-1, the J gene TRBJ2-3; 11 positions match TRBD1. V shed 4 bases and J 9 bases; nucleotides not matched to a gene: 15. This CDR3 region has 17 residues. Per the germline V gene, CDR1 is MGHRA and CDR2 is YSYEKL.

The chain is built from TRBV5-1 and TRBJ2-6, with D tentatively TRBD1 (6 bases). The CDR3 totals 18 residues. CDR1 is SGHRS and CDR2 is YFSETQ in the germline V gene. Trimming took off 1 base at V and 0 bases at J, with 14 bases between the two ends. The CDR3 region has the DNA TGCGCCAGCAGCTTGAAAACAGGGATTATCTCTGGGGCCAACGTCCTGACTTTC. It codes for CASSLKTGIISGANVLTF.

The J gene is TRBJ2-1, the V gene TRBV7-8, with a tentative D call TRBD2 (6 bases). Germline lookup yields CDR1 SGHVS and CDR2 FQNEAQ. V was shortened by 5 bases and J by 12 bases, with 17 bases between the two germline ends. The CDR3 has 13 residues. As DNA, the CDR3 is TGTGCCAGCAGCCTCCCGGGGCGGGATTGGCAGTTCTTC. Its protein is CASSLPGRDWQFF.

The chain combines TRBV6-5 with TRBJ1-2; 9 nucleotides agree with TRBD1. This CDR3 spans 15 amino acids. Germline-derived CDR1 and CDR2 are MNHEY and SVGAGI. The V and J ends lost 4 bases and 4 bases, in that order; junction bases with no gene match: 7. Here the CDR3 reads CASSSRDRVSYGYTF. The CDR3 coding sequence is TGTGCCAGCAGTTCGAGGGACAGGGTCAGCTATGGCTACACCTTC.

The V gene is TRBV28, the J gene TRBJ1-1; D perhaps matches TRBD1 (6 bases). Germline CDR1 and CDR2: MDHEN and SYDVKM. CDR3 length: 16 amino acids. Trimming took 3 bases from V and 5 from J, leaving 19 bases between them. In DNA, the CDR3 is TGTGCCAGCAGTTTCCCGGGGCGGGGGCGCGGTACTGAAGCTTTCTTT. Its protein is CASSFPGRGRGTEAFF. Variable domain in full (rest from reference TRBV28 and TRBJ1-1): DVKVTQSSRYLVKRTGEKVFLECVQDMDHENMFWYRQDPGLGLRLIYFSYDVKMKEKGDIPEGYSVSREKKERFSLILESASTNQTSMYLCASSFPGRGRGTEAFFGQGTRLTVV.

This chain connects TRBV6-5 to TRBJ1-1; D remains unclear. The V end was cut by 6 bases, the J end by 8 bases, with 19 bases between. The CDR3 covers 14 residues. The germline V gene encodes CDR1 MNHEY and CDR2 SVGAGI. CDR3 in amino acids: CASSNHGGGGEAFF. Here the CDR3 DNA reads TGTGCCAGCAGCAATCATGGAGGAGGAGGGGAAGCTTTCTTT.

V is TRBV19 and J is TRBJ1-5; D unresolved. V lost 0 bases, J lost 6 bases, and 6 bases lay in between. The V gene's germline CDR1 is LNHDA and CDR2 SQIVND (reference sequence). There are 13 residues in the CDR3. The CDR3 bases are TGTGCCAGTAGTATAGATCGGGGTCAGCCCCAGCATTTT. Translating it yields CASSIDRGQPQHF.

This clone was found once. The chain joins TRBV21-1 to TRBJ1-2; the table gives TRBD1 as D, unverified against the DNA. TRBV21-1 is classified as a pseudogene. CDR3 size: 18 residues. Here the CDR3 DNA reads TGTGCCAGCAGCGCCTTAGGATTCCGGGACAGGGGGTGCTATGGCTACACCTTC. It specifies CASSALGFRDRGCYGYTF.

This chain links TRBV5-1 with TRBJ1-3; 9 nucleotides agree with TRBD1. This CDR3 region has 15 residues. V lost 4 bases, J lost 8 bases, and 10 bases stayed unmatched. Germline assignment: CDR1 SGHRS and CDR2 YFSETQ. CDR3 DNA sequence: TGCGCCAGCAGCAGGGGACAGGGAGAGTTGGACACCATATATTTT. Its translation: CASSRGQGELDTIYF.

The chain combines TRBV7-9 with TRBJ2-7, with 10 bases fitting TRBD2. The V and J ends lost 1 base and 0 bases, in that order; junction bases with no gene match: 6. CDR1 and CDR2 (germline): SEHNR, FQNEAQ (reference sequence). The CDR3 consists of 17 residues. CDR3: CASSLVLAGVISYEQYF. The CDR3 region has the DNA TGTGCCAGCAGCTTAGTTCTAGCGGGAGTCATCTCCTACGAGCAGTACTTC.

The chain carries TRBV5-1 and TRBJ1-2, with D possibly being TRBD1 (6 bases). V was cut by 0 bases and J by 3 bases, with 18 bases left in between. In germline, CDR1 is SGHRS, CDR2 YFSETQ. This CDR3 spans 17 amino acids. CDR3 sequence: CASSLAPGGFADYGYTF. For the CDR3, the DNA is TGCGCCAGCAGCTTGGCTCCGGGGGGCTTCGCGGACTATGGCTACACCTTC.

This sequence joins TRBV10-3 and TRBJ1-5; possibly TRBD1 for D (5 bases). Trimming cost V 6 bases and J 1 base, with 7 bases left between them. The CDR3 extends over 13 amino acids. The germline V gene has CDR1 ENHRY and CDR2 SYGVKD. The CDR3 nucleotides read TGTGCCATCAGAGGGGTGAGCAATCAGCCCCAGCATTTT. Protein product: CAIRGVSNQPQHF.

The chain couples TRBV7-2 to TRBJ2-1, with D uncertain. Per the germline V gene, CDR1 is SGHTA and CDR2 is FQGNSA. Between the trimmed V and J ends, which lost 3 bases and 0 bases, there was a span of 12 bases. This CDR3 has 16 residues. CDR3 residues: CASSLNSLGSYNEQFF. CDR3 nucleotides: TGTGCCAGCAGCTTGAACAGTCTGGGCTCCTACAATGAGCAGTTCTTC.

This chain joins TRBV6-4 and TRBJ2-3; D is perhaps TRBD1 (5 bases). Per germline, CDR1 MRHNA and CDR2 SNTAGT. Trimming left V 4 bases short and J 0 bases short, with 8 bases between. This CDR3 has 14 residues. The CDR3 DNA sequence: TGTGCCAGCAGTGTACAGGCAAGCACAGATACGCAGTATTTT. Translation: CASSVQASTDTQYF.

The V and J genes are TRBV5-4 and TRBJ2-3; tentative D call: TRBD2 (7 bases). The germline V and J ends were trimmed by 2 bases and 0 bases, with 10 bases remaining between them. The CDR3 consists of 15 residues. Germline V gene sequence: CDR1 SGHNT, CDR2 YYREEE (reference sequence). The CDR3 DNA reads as TGTGCCAGCAGCTTTGAGGGGGGGAGCACAGATACGCAGTATTTT. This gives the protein CASSFEGGSTDTQYF.

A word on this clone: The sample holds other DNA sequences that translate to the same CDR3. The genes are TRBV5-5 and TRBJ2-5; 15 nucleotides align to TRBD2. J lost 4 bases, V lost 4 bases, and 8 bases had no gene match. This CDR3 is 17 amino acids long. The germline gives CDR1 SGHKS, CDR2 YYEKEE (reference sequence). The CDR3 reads CASSPPGLAGGGETQYF. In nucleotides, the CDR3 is TGTGCCAGCAGCCCCCCCGGACTAGCGGGAGGGGGAGAGACCCAGTACTTC.

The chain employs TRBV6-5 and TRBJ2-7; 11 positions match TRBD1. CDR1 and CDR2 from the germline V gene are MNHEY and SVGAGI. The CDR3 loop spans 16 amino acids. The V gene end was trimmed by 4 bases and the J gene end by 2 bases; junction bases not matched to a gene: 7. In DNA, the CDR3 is TGTGCCAGCAGTTTTCACCGGGACAGGGGGACCTACGAGCAGTACTTC. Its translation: CASSFHRDRGTYEQYF.

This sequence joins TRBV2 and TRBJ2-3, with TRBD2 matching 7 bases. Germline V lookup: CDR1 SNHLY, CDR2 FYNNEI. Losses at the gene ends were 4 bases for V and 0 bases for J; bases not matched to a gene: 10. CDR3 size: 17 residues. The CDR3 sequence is CASSVPLSGPSTDTQYF. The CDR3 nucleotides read TGTGCCAGCAGTGTCCCCCTTAGCGGGCCTAGCACAGATACGCAGTATTTT.

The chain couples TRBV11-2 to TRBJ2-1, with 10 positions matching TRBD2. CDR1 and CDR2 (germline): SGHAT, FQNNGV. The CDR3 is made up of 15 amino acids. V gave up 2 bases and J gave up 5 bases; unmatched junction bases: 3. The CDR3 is CASSLTSGANNEQFF. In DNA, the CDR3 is TGTGCCAGCAGCTTAACTAGCGGGGCCAACAATGAGCAGTTCTTC.